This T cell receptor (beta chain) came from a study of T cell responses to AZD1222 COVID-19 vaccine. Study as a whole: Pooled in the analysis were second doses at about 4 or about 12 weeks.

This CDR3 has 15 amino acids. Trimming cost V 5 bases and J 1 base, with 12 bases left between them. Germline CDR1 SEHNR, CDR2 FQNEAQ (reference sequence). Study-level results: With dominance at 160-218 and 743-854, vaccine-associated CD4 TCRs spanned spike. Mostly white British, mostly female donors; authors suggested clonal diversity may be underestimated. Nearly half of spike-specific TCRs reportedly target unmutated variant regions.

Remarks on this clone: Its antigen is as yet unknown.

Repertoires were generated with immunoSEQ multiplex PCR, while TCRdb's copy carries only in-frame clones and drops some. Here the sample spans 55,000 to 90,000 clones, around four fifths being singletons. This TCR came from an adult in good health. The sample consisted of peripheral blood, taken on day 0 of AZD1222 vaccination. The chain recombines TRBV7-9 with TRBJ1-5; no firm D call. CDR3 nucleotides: TGTGCCAGCAGCCCCTCAGGAGGAAGCAATCAGCCCCAGCATTTT. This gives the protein CASSPSGGSNQPQHF.